This TCR beta chain was observed in a study of T-cell memory formation after mild COVID-19. Study-level information: TCR clusters were largely donor specific.

Per germline, CDR1 SGDLS and CDR2 YYNGEE. There are 15 residues in the CDR3. After removal of 4 bases from V and 0 bases from J, the junction contained 4 bases not matched to a gene. TCRdb re-derived calls from the 5' RACE reads in MiXCR, one entry per CDR3 protein. The sample holds around 410,000 distinct CDR3 sequences; more than 20% are singletons and the top ten take 10% to 15%. Whole-study findings and limits: Among clones contracting day 15 to 85, CD4/CD8 was balanced, whereas later expanders leaned CD4+. The pre-infection memory compartment contained some responding clones, suggesting cross-reactive memory joined. Those CD4+ clones that contracted were mainly in CM and EM (CD8+ ones in EMRA).

On this clonotype: Its antigen is still unknown.

The sample comprised PBMCs or a T cell subset sorted from them (not recorded which). The chain combines TRBV9 with TRBJ1-3, with 7 bases fitting TRBD1. This clonotype was obtained from an adult woman who had mild COVID-19 (a few samples of this study predate the infection). Cell type and time point are not known. The CDR3 coding sequence is TGTGCCAGCAGCATAACAGGGGACTCTGGAAACACCATATATTTT. The encoded protein is CASSITGDSGNTIYF.